This is a list of T cell receptor beta chains from one sample in a study of monozygotic twins with inflammatory bowel disease. TCRdb derives one entry per CDR3 protein from the 5' RACE reads, leaving out DNA. Its table lists over 110,000 distinct CDR3 sequences. The source material was blood. These receptors were obtained from a human donor with ulcerative colitis or Crohn's disease, or a healthy co-twin of an affected twin (not recorded which). CDR3s include the opening cysteine and the closing phenylalanine or tryptophan.

CDR3aa,v_gene,j_gene,len
CASRQGNQETQYF,TRBV6-5,TRBJ2-5,13
CSARDSTEPYEPYF,TRBV20-1,TRBJ2-7,14
CASTFSAGANVLTF,TRBV12-3/TRBV12-4,TRBJ2-6,14
CSARDASGGNGYTF,TRBV20-1,TRBJ1-2,14
CASSQGRDRSSYEQYF,TRBV4-2,TRBJ2-7,16
CASSLLMGRGQETQYF,TRBV5-5,TRBJ2-5,16
CASSQDPYDSLTTPDTQYF,TRBV4-3,TRBJ2-3,19
CSAKPGGTSNEQFF,TRBV20-1,TRBJ2-1,14
CASSSGRGYGYTF,TRBV5-1,TRBJ1-2,13
CASSQDSLGNTEAFF,TRBV4-3,TRBJ1-1,15
CSASLTGVGNTIYF,TRBV20-1,TRBJ1-3,14
CASLTPRRGISGNTIYF,TRBV6-1,TRBJ1-3,17
CASSPSVGLDEQYF,TRBV7-2,TRBJ2-7,14
CASSQDFAGGGTDTQYF,TRBV5-6,TRBJ2-3,17
CSARAGGGNQPQHF,TRBV20-1,TRBJ1-5,14
CSAGGQGAKYEQYF,TRBV20-1,TRBJ2-7,14
CSARWAANQPQHF,TRBV20-1,TRBJ1-5,13
CASSSQAIVNTEAFF,TRBV6-2/TRBV6-3,TRBJ1-1,15